This paragraph reports one T cell receptor (beta chain). The sample is drawn from a study of technical replicates of blood from a handful of donors. Sequenced by immunoSEQ multiplex PCR; TCRdb stores in-frame clones only, minus some. Of some 98,000 clones in the sample, nearly 97% were seen once. With 4 bases removed from V and 6 bases from J, the gap between germline ends came to 13 bases. This CDR3 region has 13 residues. Germline CDR1 SGHKS, CDR2 YYEKEE (reference sequence). The chain carries TRBV5-5 and TRBJ1-1, with D possibly matching TRBD1 (5 bases). Input material: T cells isolated from PBMCs. The TCR was taken from a human donor in good health. Here the CDR3 DNA reads TGTGCCAGCAGCCCCGGTGGGGCAGCTGAAGCTTTCTTT. Residues: CASSPGGAAEAFF.